This TCR beta chain was recorded in a study of shared clonotypes between healthy human individuals. Clones were sequenced by immunoSEQ multiplex PCR, and TCRdb holds only the in-frame ones, with some missing. The sample lists fewer than 3 million clones, under 95% occurring once. Germline lookup yields CDR1 SGHRS and CDR2 YFSETQ. The V segment lost 4 bases and the J segment 3 bases; nucleotides outside the gene matches: 8. CDR3 length: 15 amino acids. This chain uses TRBV5-1 with TRBJ2-7; 9 bases fit TRBD1. The TCR was taken from a man between 18 and 35 years old in good health. Some clones in this sample may be carry-over from other donors' samples. The sequenced material came from naive CD4+ T cells from PBMCs. Subset reported: CD45RA+ positively selected. The CDR3 protein is CASSLGTGLYYEQYF. The CDR3 nucleotides are TGCGCCAGCAGCCTTGGGACAGGGCTGTACTACGAGCAGTACTTC.